Listed below are T cell receptor beta chains from one sample, sequenced in a study of cytomegalovirus exposure and HLA in healthy donors. The data were produced by immunoSEQ multiplex PCR, yet TCRdb's version contains in-frame clones alone and is incomplete. The table has hundreds of thousands of clones, approximately 80% seen once. The sample comprised PBMCs. Every receptor here comes from a man aged 25 to 40 in good health and CMV-seronegative. CDR3s include the opening cysteine and the closing phenylalanine or tryptophan. The order of the fields is V gene, D gene, clone size, J gene, CDR3 DNA, CDR3 protein. The D gene is left open where the match is weak. A row's size may be missing; if present it is once, few, many or a size class.

>TRBV19|.|few|TRBJ2-1
TGTGCCAGTAGTAGTGACCGGGTTTACAATGAGCAGTTCTTC
CASSSDRVYNEQFF
>TRBV11-2|TRBD1|once|TRBJ2-7
TGTGCCAGCAGCTCTATTATGGGACAGGGGAAGACCTACGAGCAGTACTTC
CASSSIMGQGKTYEQYF
>TRBV6-1|.|.|TRBJ2-3
TGTGCCAGCAGTGACAGCATGGGGGCCACAGATACGCAGTATTTT
CASSDSMGATDTQYF
>TRBV7-9|.|.|TRBJ2-7
TGTGCCAGCAGCTCGCAGGGGTACGAGCAGTACTTC
CASSSQGYEQYF
>TRBV18|.|.|TRBJ1-1
TGTGCCAGCCGACGGGGTGAGAACACTGAAGCTTTCTTT
CASRRGENTEAFF
>TRBV6-1|TRBD2|.|TRBJ2-2
TGTGCCAGCACGGGACTAGCGGGGACCGGGGAGCTGTTTTTT
CASTGLAGTGELFF
>TRBV4-3|.|.|TRBJ1-6
TGCGCCAGCAGTGCTGACAGAGCAACTGTCTATAATTCACCCCTCCACTTT
CASSADRATVYNSPLHF
>TRBV14|TRBD2|.|TRBJ2-1
TGTGCCAGCAGCCAAGATCCCCCTAGCGGTGCCCCACCCTACAATGAGCAGTTCTTC
CASSQDPPSGAPPYNEQFF
>TRBV7-9|TRBD1|.|TRBJ2-7
TGTGCCAGCAGCTTAACAGGGGGAGGTTACGAGCAGTACTTC
CASSLTGGGYEQYF
>TRBV27|.|.|TRBJ2-5
TGTGCCAGCAGTTTCAGAGAGACCCAGTACTTC
CASSFRETQYF